The T cell receptor (beta chain) under discussion was sequenced for a study of graft-versus-host responses after intestinal transplantation. In the study overall: Anti-thymocyte globulin induction, then tacrolimus and steroids for around 3 years, went to all recipients.

On this clone itself: The antigen remains unidentified.

TCRdb's table, derived via immunoSEQ multiplex PCR, lists solely in-frame clones and lacks some. The table records 20,000 to 30,000 clones, over 65% of them present only once. Findings and caveats of the study: Ileal or blood samples showed some GvH clones first, and such clones were also found in recipient marrow. Early post-transplant declines in HvG were associated with peak levels of circulating GvH clones.

Per the germline V gene, CDR1 is LGHNA and CDR2 is YNFKEQ. With V trimmed by 1 base and J by 6 bases, 6 bases remained unmatched. This CDR3 spans 15 amino acids. Sequenced here: PBMCs, sampled 28 days after intestinal transplant. V and J are TRBV4-2 and TRBJ1-5, with 7 bases lining up with TRBD1. This TCR was sampled from a human patient who received an intestinal transplant, so some T cells may come from the graft donor. CDR3 bases: TGTGCCAGCAGCCAAGGAACAGGGGAGGGTCAGCCCCAGCATTTT. Translated: CASSQGTGEGQPQHF.